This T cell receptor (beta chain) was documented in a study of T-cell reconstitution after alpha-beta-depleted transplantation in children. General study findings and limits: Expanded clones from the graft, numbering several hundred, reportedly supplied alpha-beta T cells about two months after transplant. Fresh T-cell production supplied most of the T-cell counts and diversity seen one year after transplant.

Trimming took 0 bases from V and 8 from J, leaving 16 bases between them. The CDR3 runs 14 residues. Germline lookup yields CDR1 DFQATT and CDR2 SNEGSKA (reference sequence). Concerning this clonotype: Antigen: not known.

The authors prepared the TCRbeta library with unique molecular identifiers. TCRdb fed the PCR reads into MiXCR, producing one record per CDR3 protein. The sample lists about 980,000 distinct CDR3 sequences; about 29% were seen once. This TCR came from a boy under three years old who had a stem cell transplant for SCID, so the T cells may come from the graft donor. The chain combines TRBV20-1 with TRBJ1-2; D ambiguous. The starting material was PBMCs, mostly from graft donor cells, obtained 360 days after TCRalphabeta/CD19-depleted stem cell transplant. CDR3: CSARDFAGHGGYTF. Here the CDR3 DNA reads TGCAGTGCTAGAGATTTCGCTGGGCACGGGGGCTACACCTTC.